The next 2 T cell receptor beta chains were all read from a single sample in a study of CD8 T cells in Susac syndrome. A quantity of about 0.45 to 1 ug RNA underwent reverse transcription using random hexamers. Using its own MiXCR run on the immunoSEQ multiplex PCR reads, TCRdb lists one record per CDR3 protein. Of some 99,000 distinct CDR3 sequences detected, roughly 94% appear once; the ten largest clones hold 0.3%. Sequencing was performed on CD4+ T cells from PBMCs. These receptors all stem from a human donor with Susac syndrome.

The rearrangement uses TRBV30 and TRBJ2-3; D remains ambiguous. Germline CDR1 and CDR2: GTSNPN and SVGIG (reference sequence). Trimming left V 2 bases short and J 4 bases short, with 10 bases between. The CDR3 has 13 amino acids. CDR3 sequence: CAWSLPGPDTQYF. The CDR3 nucleotides are TGTGCCTGGAGTCTCCCTGGACCAGATACGCAGTATTTT.

This clonotype was observed once. The chain combines TRBV7-9 with TRBJ2-7; D may be TRBD2 (6 bases). CDR1 SEHNR and CDR2 FQNEAQ come from the germline V gene (reference sequence). The CDR3 length is 17 residues. Deletions cut 5 bases from V and 3 bases from J, with 23 bases between. In nucleotides, the CDR3 is TGTGCCAGCAGCGACGGTCGACGGGGGAGGTTCGACTACGAGCAGTACTTC. It yields the protein CASSDGRRGRFDYEQYF.